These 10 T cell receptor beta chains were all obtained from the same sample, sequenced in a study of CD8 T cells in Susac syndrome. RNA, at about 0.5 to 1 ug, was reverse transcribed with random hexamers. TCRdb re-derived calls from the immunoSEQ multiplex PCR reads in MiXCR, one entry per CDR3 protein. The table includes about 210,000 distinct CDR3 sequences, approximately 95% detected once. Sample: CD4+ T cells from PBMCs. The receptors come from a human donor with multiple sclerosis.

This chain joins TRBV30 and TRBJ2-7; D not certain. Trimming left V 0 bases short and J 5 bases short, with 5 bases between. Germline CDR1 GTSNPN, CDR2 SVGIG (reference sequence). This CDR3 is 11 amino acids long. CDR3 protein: CAWSVVDEQYF. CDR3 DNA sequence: TGTGCCTGGAGTGTGGTTGACGAGCAGTACTTC.

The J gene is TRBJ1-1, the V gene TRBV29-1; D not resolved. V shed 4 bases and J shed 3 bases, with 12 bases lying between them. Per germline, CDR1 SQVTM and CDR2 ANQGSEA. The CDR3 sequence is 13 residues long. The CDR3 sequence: CSVASAGYTEAFF. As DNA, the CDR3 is TGCAGCGTTGCCTCGGCGGGGTACACTGAAGCTTTCTTT.

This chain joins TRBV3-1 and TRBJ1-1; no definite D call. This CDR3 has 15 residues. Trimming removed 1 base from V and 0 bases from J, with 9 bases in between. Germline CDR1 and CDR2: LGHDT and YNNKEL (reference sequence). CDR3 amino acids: CASSQGFKLNTEAFF. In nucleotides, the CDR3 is TGTGCCAGCAGCCAAGGTTTCAAGTTGAACACTGAAGCTTTCTTT. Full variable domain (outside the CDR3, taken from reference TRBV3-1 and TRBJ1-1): DTAVSQTPKYLVTQMGNDKSIKCEQNLGHDTMYWYKQDSKKFLKIMFSYNNKELIINETVPNRFSPKSPDKAHLNLHINSLELGDSAVYFCASSQGFKLNTEAFFGQGTRLTVV.

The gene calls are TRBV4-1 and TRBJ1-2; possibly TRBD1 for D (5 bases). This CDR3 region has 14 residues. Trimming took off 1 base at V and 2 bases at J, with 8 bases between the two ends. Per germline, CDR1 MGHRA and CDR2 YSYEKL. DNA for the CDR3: TGCGCCAGCAGCCAAGGAGACAGAAACTATGGCTACACCTTC. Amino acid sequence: CASSQGDRNYGYTF.

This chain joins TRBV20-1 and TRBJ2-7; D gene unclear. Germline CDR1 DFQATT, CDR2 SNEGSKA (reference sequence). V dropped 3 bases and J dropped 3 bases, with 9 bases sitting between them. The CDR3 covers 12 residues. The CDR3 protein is CSASGSLYEQYF. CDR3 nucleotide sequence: TGCAGTGCTAGCGGCAGCCTCTACGAGCAGTACTTC.

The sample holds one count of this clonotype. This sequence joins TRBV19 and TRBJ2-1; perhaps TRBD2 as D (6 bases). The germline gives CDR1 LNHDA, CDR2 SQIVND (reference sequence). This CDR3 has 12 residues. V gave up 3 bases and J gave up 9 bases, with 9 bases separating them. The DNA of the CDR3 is TGTGCCAGTAGTATCAGGACTACTGAGCAGTTCTTC. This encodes CASSIRTTEQFF.

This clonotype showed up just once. CDR3 bases: TGCAGCGTTAGGACAGGCAATAGCAATCAGCCCCAGCATTTT. It is translated as CSVRTGNSNQPQHF. This rearrangement joins TRBV29-1 to TRBJ1-5, with 7 bases fitting TRBD1. The V and J ends lost 5 bases and 0 bases, in that order; junction bases with no gene match: 4. Germline V gene data show CDR1 as SQVTM and CDR2 as ANQGSEA. The CDR3 is 14 residues long.

As DNA, the CDR3 is TGTGCCAGCTCACCGGCGGGGAATACTCAGCCCCAGCATTTT. It encodes CASSPAGNTQPQHF. V is TRBV18 and J is TRBJ1-5; D remains ambiguous. V shed 3 bases and J shed 6 bases, with 12 bases lying between them. CDR3 length: 14 residues. The V gene's germline CDR1 is KGHSH and CDR2 LQKENI.

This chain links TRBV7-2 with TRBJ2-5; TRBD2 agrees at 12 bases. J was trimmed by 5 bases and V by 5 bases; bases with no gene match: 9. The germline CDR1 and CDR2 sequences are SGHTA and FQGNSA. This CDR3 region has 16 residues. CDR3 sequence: CASSASLAGGGETQYF. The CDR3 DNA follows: TGTGCCAGCAGCGCGTCACTAGCGGGAGGAGGGGAGACCCAGTACTTC.

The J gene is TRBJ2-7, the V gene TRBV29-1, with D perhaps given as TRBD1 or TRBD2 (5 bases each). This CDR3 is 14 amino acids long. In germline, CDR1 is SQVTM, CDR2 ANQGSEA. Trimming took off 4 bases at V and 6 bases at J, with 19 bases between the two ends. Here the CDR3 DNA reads TGCAGCGTTGCGTCTTGGGGGTCCCCCTTCGAGCAGTACTTC. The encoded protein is CSVASWGSPFEQYF.